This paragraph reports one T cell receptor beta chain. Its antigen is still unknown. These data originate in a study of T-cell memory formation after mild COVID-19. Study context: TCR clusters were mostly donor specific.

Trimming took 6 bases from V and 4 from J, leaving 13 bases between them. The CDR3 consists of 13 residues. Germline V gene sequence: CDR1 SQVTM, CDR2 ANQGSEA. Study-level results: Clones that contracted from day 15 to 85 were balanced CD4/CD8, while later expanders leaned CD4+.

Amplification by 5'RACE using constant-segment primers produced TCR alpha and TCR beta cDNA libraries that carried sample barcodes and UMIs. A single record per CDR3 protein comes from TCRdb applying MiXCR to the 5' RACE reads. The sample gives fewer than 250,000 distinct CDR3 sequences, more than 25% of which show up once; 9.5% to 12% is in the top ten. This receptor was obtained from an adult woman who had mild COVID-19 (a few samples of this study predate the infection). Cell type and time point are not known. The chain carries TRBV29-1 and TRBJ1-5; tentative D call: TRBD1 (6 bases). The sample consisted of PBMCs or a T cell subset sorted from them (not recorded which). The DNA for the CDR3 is TGCAGCGTCTCCCGGGACACTAATCAGCCCCAGCATTTT. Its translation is CSVSRDTNQPQHF.